This is a list of T cell receptor beta chains from one sample in a study of T cells in Graves' hyperthyroidism and ophthalmopathy. TCRdb redid the calling of the multiplex PCR reads with MiXCR, one entry per CDR3 protein. The repertoire holds 490,000 or so distinct CDR3 sequences, with about 20% as singletons. The sequenced sample consisted of blood. These receptors came from a man between 40 and 49 years old with Graves' ophthalmopathy. The CDR3 runs from the conserved cysteine through the conserved F or W. A D gene is named only where the DNA matches it firmly. The size entry is marked missing in some rows and otherwise reads once, few, many or a size class.

19,TRBV11-2,NA,TRBJ2-1,TRBD2,TGTGCCAGCGGATACCCCCCTACCGGGACTAGCGGGATAAGTGATGAGCAGTTCTTC,CASGYPPTGTSGISDEQFF
16,TRBV13,many,TRBJ1-1,NA,TGTGCCAGCAGCTTAGACGTTCGGGGGCGGAACACTGAAGCTTTCTTT,CASSLDVRGRNTEAFF
17,TRBV6-2/TRBV6-3,few,TRBJ2-3,TRBD2,TGTGCCAGCTTCACGGGACTAGCGGGAGACAGCACAGATACGCAGTATTTT,CASFTGLAGDSTDTQYF
15,TRBV11-2,NA,TRBJ1-1,NA,TGTGCCAGCAGCACACCCAAGGGGCACAACACTGAAGCTTTCTTT,CASSTPKGHNTEAFF
16,TRBV7-9,NA,TRBJ2-1,TRBD2,TGTGCCAGCAGCTTACCGGGACTAGCGGGAGTAGGCGAGCAGTTCTTC,CASSLPGLAGVGEQFF
14,TRBV2,NA,TRBJ1-5,TRBD1,TGTGCCAGCAGACTAGACAGGGACGATCAGCCCCAGCATTTT,CASRLDRDDQPQHF
13,TRBV6-1,NA,TRBJ1-6,NA,TGTGCCAGCAGTAGGACGGCTAATTCACCCCTCCACTTT,CASSRTANSPLHF
11,TRBV6-1,few,TRBJ1-1,NA,TGTGCCAGCAGTGAGCCCATCCAAGCTTTCTTT,CASSEPIQAFF
12,TRBV20-1,many,TRBJ2-5,NA,TGCAGTGCTAGACCCGACGGAGAGACCCAGTACTTC,CSARPDGETQYF
14,TRBV24-1,NA,TRBJ1-2,TRBD1,TGTGCCCGGATGGGGGGACAGAAAGACTATGGCTACACCTTC,CARMGGQKDYGYTF
14,TRBV20-1,many,TRBJ2-7,TRBD2,TGCAGTGCTGAGCCAGGCGGGGGGGCCTCCGAGCAGTACTTC,CSAEPGGGASEQYF
16,TRBV4-2,NA,TRBJ1-4,NA,TGTGCCAGCAGCCAAAGATGGGGGAACTTCAATGAAAAACTGTTTTTT,CASSQRWGNFNEKLFF
15,TRBV20-1,NA,TRBJ2-1,TRBD2,TGCAGTGCTAGCGGGAATATGCGGGGGTCCAATGAGCAGTTCTTC,CSASGNMRGSNEQFF
13,TRBV9,few,TRBJ2-3,NA,TGTGCCAGCAGCCAGGGGTGGACAGATACGCAGTATTTT,CASSQGWTDTQYF
13,TRBV30,many,TRBJ1-1,NA,TGTGCCTCGACAGGTCCTATGAACACTGAAGCTTTCTTT,CASTGPMNTEAFF
14,TRBV10-2,few,TRBJ2-7,TRBD2,TGCGCCAGCAGAGGGACTAGCGGGGGCCTCGAGCAGTACTTC,CASRGTSGGLEQYF
13,TRBV11-2,many,TRBJ2-3,NA,TGTGCCAGCAGCTCCGACATCCCAGATACGCAGTATTTT,CASSSDIPDTQYF
14,TRBV28,NA,TRBJ1-5,NA,TGTGCCAGCAGTTTTCCCAATAGCAATCAGCCCCAGCATTTT,CASSFPNSNQPQHF
16,TRBV5-1,NA,TRBJ2-7,TRBD2,TGCGCCAGCAGCTCGGGAGGCAGTACCAGCTCCTACGAGCAGTACTTC,CASSSGGSTSSYEQYF
16,TRBV7-9,few,TRBJ2-7,TRBD1,TGTGCCAGCAGCTTCTTCGGACAGGACCTCTCCTACGAGCAGTACTTC,CASSFFGQDLSYEQYF
13,TRBV12-3/TRBV12-4,many,TRBJ1-2,NA,TGTGCCAGCAGTTATTTATCAGGGTCTGGCTACACCTTC,CASSYLSGSGYTF
16,TRBV5-1,few,TRBJ2-2,NA,TGCGCCAGCAGCTTGAAAACTAGGGCGAACACCGGGGAGCTGTTTTTT,CASSLKTRANTGELFF
13,TRBV4-3,few,TRBJ1-1,NA,TGCGCCAGCAGCCGCGAGGTGAACACTGAAGCTTTCTTT,CASSREVNTEAFF
16,TRBV3-1,many,TRBJ2-5,TRBD2,TGTGCCAGCAGCCAAGGGGGACTACCCCAAAGAGAGACCCAGTACTTC,CASSQGGLPQRETQYF
14,TRBV29-1,few,TRBJ2-7,TRBD1,TGCAGCGCCCGAACCGGGACAGGGTCCCACGAGCAGTACTTC,CSARTGTGSHEQYF
16,TRBV25-1,NA,TRBJ2-2,TRBD1,TGTGCCAGCAGTGCTTCGGGGACAGGTTACACCGGGGAGCTGTTTTTT,CASSASGTGYTGELFF
16,TRBV4-1,NA,TRBJ2-5,TRBD2,TGCGCCAGCAGCCAACCGGGACTAGCGAGCCAAGAGACCCAGTACTTC,CASSQPGLASQETQYF
14,TRBV12-5,few,TRBJ2-3,NA,TGTGCTAGCTCCCGGGCCATAGGCACAGATACGCAGTATTTT,CASSRAIGTDTQYF
14,TRBV7-3,few,TRBJ2-1,TRBD2,TGTGCCAGCAGCTTAATAGCTAGCGGGAGAGACCGGTTCTTC,CASSLIASGRDRFF
17,TRBV27,few,TRBJ2-3,NA,TGTGCCAGCAGTTCCCTGAGTTGGCCTAAAACAGCAGATACGCAGTATTTT,CASSSLSWPKTADTQYF
14,TRBV27,few,TRBJ2-7,TRBD1,TGTGCCAGCAGTTGGACAGGGGGGGGGTACGAGCAGTACTTC,CASSWTGGGYEQYF
17,TRBV7-2,few,TRBJ2-3,NA,TGTGCCAGCAGCTTAGAGATATACCGGGGTAGCACAGATACGCAGTATTTT,CASSLEIYRGSTDTQYF
14,TRBV7-3,few,TRBJ1-1,NA,TGTGCCAGCAGCTTTGGGGGGGCGAGCACTGAAGCTTTCTTT,CASSFGGASTEAFF
17,TRBV11-2,many,TRBJ2-1,NA,TGTGCCAGCAGCTTATTGCCGGGACGCCTGGCCTACAATGAGCAGTTCTTC,CASSLLPGRLAYNEQFF
16,TRBV10-3,NA,TRBJ1-2,NA,TGTGCCATCAGTGAGTCGGCGACCACTATGGGGGACGGCTACACCTTC,CAISESATTMGDGYTF
18,TRBV7-9,NA,TRBJ2-1,TRBD1,TGTGCCAGCAGCTCCTCATCAAGACAGGGGGTTTCCTACAATGAGCAGTTCTTC,CASSSSSRQGVSYNEQFF
12,TRBV6-1,NA,TRBJ1-2,NA,TGTGCCAGCGGAGGGGGGAACTATGGCTACACCTTC,CASGGGNYGYTF
14,TRBV12-3/TRBV12-4,NA,TRBJ2-7,NA,TGTGCCAGCCATTCAGAGGGGCTTCCCTACGAGCAGTACTTC,CASHSEGLPYEQYF
14,TRBV27,NA,TRBJ2-1,TRBD1,TGTGCCAGCAGTTCCCCGGACAGGGCGAATGAGCAGTTCTTC,CASSSPDRANEQFF
12,TRBV29-1,NA,TRBJ1-2,TRBD1,TGCAGCGTTAAGGGACAGAACTATGGCTACACCTTC,CSVKGQNYGYTF
13,TRBV12-3/TRBV12-4,few,TRBJ2-1,NA,TGTGCCAGCAGCCTCCGGGGTCCGAGTCGGAAGTTCTTC,CASSLRGPSRKFF
16,TRBV18,few,TRBJ2-3,TRBD1,TGTGCCAGCTCGCCCAGACAGGGCGGAAGCACAGATACGCAGTATTTT,CASSPRQGGSTDTQYF
16,TRBV28,few,TRBJ2-2,NA,TGTGCCAGCAGTCCCTGGGGCCGCTGGGGCACCGGGGAGCTGTTTTTT,CASSPWGRWGTGELFF
16,TRBV7-9,NA,TRBJ1-2,NA,TGTGCCAGCAGCTTAGGGTCAAGCCTGCAGGACTATGGCTACACCTTC,CASSLGSSLQDYGYTF
14,TRBV11-2,NA,TRBJ1-6,NA,TGTGCCAGTAGTATACAGAGTTTTAATTCACCCCTCCACTTT,CASSIQSFNSPLHF
16,TRBV27,many,TRBJ2-7,TRBD1,TGTGCCAGCAGTTTATCCTTACTCCAGGGGGAAAAAGAGCAGTACTTC,CASSLSLLQGEKEQYF
13,TRBV3-1,many,TRBJ1-4,NA,TGTGCCAGCAGCCAAGATACCCGAGGAAAACTGTTTTTT,CASSQDTRGKLFF
14,TRBV4-1,NA,TRBJ2-7,NA,TGCGCCAGCAGCCACAGAGAAAGCTCCTACGAGCAGTACTTC,CASSHRESSYEQYF
16,TRBV5-8,NA,TRBJ2-2,TRBD1,TGTGCCAGCAGCACGGGACAGGGCCTCCTCACCGGGGAGCTGTTTTTT,CASSTGQGLLTGELFF
20,TRBV5-1,NA,TRBJ2-7,TRBD2,TGCGCCAGCAGCTCCCGTGGACTAGCGGGAGGAAAACTTTTAGCCTACGAGCAGTACTTC,CASSSRGLAGGKLLAYEQYF
13,TRBV30,many,TRBJ2-2,TRBD1,TGTGCCTGGAACAGGGGTTACACCGGGGAGCTGTTTTTT,CAWNRGYTGELFF
17,TRBV10-3,few,TRBJ2-2,TRBD2,TGTGCCATCAGCGGACTAGCGGGGGGGCGGAACACCGGGGAGCTGTTTTTT,CAISGLAGGRNTGELFF
16,TRBV7-9,NA,TRBJ1-2,NA,TGTGCCAGCAGCCCCGCCGGAGGGGGTGTACAGAATGGCTACACCTTC,CASSPAGGGVQNGYTF
16,TRBV20-1,many,TRBJ2-3,TRBD2,TGCAGTGCTAGCGATCTAGCGGGAGAGGGGGCAGATACGCAGTATTTT,CSASDLAGEGADTQYF
13,TRBV25-1,few,TRBJ2-7,TRBD1,TGTGCCAGCAGTGGGGACAGATTCTACGAGCAGTACTTC,CASSGDRFYEQYF
15,TRBV13,once,TRBJ1-2,TRBD1,TGTGCCAGCAGCGGATGGACAGGAACTAACTATGGCTACACCTTC,CASSGWTGTNYGYTF
12,TRBV11-2,many,TRBJ2-1,NA,TGTGCCAGCAGCTTAGTTTCCCTACGGCAGTTCTTC,CASSLVSLRQFF
14,TRBV20-1,many,TRBJ2-5,TRBD2,TGCAGTGCCCTCACGATGGCGGGAGCAGAGACCCAGTACTTC,CSALTMAGAETQYF